This T cell receptor beta chain is from a study of CD8 T cells in ankylosing spondylitis. Remarks on this clonotype: Its antigen is unknown.

Researchers built TCR beta libraries using quantitative 5'-RACE with molecular barcodes. One entry per CDR3 protein, called by TCRdb with MiXCR from the 5' RACE reads. In the table there are a few hundred thousand distinct CDR3 sequences, around 20% of which are singletons. V shed 5 bases and J shed 0 bases, with 8 bases lying between them. CDR1 and CDR2 from the germline V gene are SQVTM and ANQGSEA. The CDR3 totals 13 residues. Findings of the study overall: Past research had described some motif variants in reactive arthritis synovial fluid and blood. Roughly eight highly homologous variants formed a TCR beta motif that appeared characteristic of ankylosing spondylitis blood. A CD8+ phenotype characterized the disease-linked clones, which were relatively rare in peripheral blood.

The chain combines TRBV29-1 with TRBJ1-3; weak D call: TRBD1 (5 bases). The sequenced sample consisted of blood, either unsorted or a sorted T cell fraction (not recorded which). The source of this sequence is a female donor with ankylosing spondylitis or in good health (not recorded which). CDR3: CSVSGISGNTIYF. CDR3 bases: TGCAGCGTTTCAGGGATCTCTGGAAACACCATATATTTT.